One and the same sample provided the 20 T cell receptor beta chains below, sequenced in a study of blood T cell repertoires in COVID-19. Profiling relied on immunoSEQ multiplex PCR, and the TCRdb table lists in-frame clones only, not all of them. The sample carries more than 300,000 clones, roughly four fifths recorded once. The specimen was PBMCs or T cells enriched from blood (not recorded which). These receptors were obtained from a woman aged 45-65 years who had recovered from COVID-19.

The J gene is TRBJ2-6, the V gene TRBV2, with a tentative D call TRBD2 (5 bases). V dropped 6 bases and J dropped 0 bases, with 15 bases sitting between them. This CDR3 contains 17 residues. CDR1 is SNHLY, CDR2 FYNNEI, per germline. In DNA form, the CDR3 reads TGTGCCAGCAGCGTACTAGGTAGGGTCTCTGGGGCCAACGTCCTGACTTTC. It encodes CASSVLGRVSGANVLTF.

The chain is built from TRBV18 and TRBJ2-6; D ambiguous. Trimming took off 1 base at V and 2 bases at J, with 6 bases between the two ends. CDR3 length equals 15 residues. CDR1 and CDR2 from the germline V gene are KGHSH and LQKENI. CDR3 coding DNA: TGTGCCAGCTCACCACGCCTAACTGGGGCCAACGTCCTGACTTTC. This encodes CASSPRLTGANVLTF. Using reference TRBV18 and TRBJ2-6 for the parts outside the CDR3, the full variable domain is NAGVMQNPRHLVRRRGQEARLRCSPMKGHSHVYWYRQLPEEGLKFMVYLQKENIIDESGMPKERFSAEFPKEGPSILRIQQVVRGDSAAYFCASSPRLTGANVLTFGAGSRLTVL.

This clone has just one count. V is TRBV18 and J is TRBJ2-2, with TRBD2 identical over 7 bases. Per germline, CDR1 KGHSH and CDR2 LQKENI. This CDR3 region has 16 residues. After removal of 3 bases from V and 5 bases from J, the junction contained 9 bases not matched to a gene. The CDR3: CASSPVPLGGTGELFF. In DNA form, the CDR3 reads TGTGCCAGCTCACCTGTACCCCTCGGGGGGACCGGGGAGCTGTTTTTT.

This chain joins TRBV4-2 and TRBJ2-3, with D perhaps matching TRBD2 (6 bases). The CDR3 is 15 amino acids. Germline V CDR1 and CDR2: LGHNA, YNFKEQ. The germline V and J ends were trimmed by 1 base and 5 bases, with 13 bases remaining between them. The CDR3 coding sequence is TGTGCCAGCAGCCAAGCTTTAGGGGAGGAAGATACGCAGTATTTT. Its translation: CASSQALGEEDTQYF.

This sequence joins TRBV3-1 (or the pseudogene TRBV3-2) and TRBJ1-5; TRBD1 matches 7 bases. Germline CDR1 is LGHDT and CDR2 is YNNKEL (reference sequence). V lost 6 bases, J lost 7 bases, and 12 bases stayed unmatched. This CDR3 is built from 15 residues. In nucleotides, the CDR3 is TGTGCCAGCAGTCGTGGACAGGAGGTTTGGCAGCCCCAGCATTTT. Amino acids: CASSRGQEVWQPQHF.

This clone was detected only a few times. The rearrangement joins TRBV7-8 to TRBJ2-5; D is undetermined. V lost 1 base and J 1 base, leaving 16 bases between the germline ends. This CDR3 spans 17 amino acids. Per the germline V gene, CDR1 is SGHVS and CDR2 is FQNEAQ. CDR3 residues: CASSLGVARNGQETQYF. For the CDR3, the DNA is TGTGCCAGCAGCTTAGGGGTAGCCCGGAACGGCCAAGAGACCCAGTACTTC.

The chain's CDR3 is CATSPSPWENTEAFF. The DNA of the CDR3 is TGTGCCACCAGCCCTAGCCCTTGGGAGAACACTGAAGCTTTCTTT. The chain employs TRBV15 and TRBJ1-1; D is undetermined. CDR1 is LNHNV and CDR2 is YYDKDF in the germline V gene (reference sequence). The V end lost 5 bases, the J end lost 1 base, and 14 bases lay between the germline ends. This CDR3 has 15 amino acids.

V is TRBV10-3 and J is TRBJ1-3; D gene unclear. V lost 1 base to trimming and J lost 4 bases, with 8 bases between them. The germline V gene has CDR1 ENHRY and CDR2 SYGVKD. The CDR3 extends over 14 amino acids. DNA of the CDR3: TGTGCCATCAGTGAGTTCGGTTCGGGAAACACCATATATTTT. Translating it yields CAISEFGSGNTIYF.

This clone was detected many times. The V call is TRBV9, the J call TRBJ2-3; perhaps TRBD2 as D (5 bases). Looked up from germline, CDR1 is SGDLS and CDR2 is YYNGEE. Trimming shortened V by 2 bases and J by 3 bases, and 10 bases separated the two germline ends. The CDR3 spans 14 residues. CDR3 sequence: CASSVRGPTDTQYF. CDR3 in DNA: TGTGCCAGCAGCGTCCGGGGTCCAACAGATACGCAGTATTTT.

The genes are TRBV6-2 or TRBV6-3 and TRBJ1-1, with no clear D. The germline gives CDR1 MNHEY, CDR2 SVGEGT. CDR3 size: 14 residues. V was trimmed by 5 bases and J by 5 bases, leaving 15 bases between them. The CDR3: CASSARRAGTEAFF. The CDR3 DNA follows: TGTGCCAGCAGTGCCCGTCGGGCGGGTACTGAAGCTTTCTTT.

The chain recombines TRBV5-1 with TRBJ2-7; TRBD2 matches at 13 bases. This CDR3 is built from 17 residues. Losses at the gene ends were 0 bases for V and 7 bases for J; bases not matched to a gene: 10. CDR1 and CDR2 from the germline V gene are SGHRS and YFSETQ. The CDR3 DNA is TGCGCCAGCAGCTTGGGGACTAGCGGGGGCCCATTGGGGGAGCAGTACTTC. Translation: CASSLGTSGGPLGEQYF.

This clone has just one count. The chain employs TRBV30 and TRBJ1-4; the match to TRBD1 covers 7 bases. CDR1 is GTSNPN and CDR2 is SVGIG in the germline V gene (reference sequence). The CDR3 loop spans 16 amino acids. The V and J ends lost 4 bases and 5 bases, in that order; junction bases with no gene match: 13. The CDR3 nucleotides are TGTGCCTGGATGTATAGGGGGCTGATTCCAAATGAAAAACTGTTTTTT. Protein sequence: CAWMYRGLIPNEKLFF.

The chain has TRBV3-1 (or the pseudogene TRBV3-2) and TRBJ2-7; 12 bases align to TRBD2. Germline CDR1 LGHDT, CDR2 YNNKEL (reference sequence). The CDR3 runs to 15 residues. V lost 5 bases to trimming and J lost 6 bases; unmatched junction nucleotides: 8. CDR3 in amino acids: CASSFSSGGASEQYF. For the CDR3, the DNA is TGTGCCAGCAGCTTTTCTAGCGGGGGGGCCAGCGAGCAGTACTTC.

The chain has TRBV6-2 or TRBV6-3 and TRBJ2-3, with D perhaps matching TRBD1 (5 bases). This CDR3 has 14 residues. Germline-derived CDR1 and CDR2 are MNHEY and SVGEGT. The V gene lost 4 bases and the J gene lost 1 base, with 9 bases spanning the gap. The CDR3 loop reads CASSWLGGTDTQYF. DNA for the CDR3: TGTGCCAGCAGTTGGTTAGGGGGCACAGATACGCAGTATTTT.

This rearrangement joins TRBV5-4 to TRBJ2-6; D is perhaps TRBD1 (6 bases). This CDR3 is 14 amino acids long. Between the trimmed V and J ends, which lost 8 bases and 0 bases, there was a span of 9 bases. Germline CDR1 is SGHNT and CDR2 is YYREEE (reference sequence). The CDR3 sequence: CASSGDSGANVLTF. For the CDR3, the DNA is TGTGCCAGTTCAGGGGACTCTGGGGCCAACGTCCTGACTTTC.

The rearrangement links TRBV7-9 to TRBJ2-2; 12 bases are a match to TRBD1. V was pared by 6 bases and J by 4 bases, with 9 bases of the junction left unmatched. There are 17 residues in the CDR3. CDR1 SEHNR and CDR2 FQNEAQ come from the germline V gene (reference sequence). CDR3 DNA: TGTGCCAGCAGGGGAGATCCGGGACAGGGGGCCACCGGGGAGCTGTTTTTT. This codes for CASRGDPGQGATGELFF.

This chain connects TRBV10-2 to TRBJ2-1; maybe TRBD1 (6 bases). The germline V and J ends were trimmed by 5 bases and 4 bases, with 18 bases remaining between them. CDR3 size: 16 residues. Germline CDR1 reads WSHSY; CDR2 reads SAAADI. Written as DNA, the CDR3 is TGCGCCAGCAGTCTTTATGCAGGGGCATCTTACAATGAGCAGTTCTTC. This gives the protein CASSLYAGASYNEQFF.

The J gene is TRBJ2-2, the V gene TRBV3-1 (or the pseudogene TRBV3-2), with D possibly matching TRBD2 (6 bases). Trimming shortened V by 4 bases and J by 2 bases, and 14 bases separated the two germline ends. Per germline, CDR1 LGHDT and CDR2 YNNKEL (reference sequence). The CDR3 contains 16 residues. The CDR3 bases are TGTGCCAGCAGCCCCTGGGTAGCGGTTAACACCGGGGAGCTGTTTTTT. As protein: CASSPWVAVNTGELFF.

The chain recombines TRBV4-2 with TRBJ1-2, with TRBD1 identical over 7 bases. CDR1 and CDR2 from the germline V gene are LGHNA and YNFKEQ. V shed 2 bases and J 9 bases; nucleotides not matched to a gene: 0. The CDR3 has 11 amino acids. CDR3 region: CASSQRGRYTF. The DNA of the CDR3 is TGTGCCAGCAGCCAAAGGGGGCGCTACACCTTC.

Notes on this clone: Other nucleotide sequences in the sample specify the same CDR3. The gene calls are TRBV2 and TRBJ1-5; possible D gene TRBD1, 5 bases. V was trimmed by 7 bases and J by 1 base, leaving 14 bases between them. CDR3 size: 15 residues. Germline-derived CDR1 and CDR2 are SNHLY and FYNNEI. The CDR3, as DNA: TGTGCCAGCATCCCGCGGGGCAGCAGCAATCAGCCCCAGCATTTT. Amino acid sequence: CASIPRGSSNQPQHF.